A single sample gave rise to the 32 T cell receptor beta chains below, sequenced in a study of identical twins. TCRdb re-called the 5' RACE reads through MiXCR, storing one row per CDR3 protein. The table has around 1.7 million distinct CDR3 sequences, about 32% seen once. Material for sequencing was cord blood. These receptors were taken from a newborn girl in good health.

The chain has TRBV20-1 and TRBJ2-1; 8 bases agree with TRBD2. This CDR3 has 16 amino acids. Per the germline V gene, CDR1 is DFQATT and CDR2 is SNEGSKA (reference sequence). After removal of 5 bases from V and 8 bases from J, the junction contained 17 bases not matched to a gene. The CDR3 protein is CSAPYTSGKGIDEQFF. CDR3 coding DNA: TGCAGTGCTCCCTACACTAGCGGAAAGGGAATCGATGAGCAGTTCTTC.

The CDR3: CASSRPGLAEYNEQFF. The CDR3 DNA reads as TGCGCCAGCAGCCGACCAGGACTAGCGGAGTACAATGAGCAGTTCTTC. V and J are TRBV4-1 and TRBJ2-1; 10 bases agree with TRBD2. Germline values: CDR1 MGHRA, CDR2 YSYEKL. V was pared by 4 bases and J by 4 bases, with 7 bases of the junction left unmatched. The CDR3 covers 16 residues.

The chain recombines TRBV14 with TRBJ1-2; 9 positions agree with TRBD1. Germline V gene data show CDR1 as SGHDN and CDR2 as FVKESK. V was clipped by 1 base and J by 3 bases; unmatched bases: 6. The CDR3 length is 16 residues. The CDR3 reads CASSQGFDRGYYGYTF. The CDR3 DNA follows: TGTGCCAGCAGCCAAGGCTTCGACAGGGGGTACTATGGCTACACCTTC.

The chain carries TRBV11-2 and TRBJ2-5; possible D gene TRBD1, 6 bases. Germline CDR1 reads SGHAT; CDR2 reads FQNNGV. V lost 1 base, J lost 2 bases, and 14 bases lay in between. The CDR3 sequence is 16 residues long. In nucleotides, the CDR3 is TGTGCCAGCAGCTTAGTGGGTTGGGGGCCACAAGAGACCCAGTACTTC. Translated, it gives CASSLVGWGPQETQYF. The whole variable domain, remainder taken from reference TRBV11-2 and TRBJ2-5, is EAGVAQSPRYKIIEKRQSVAFWCNPISGHATLYWYQQILGQGPKLLIQFQNNGVVDDSQLPKDRFSAERLKGVDSTLKIQPAKLEDSAVYLCASSLVGWGPQETQYFGPGTRLLVL.

This chain links TRBV10-3 with TRBJ2-7; 9 bases line up with TRBD2. V trimming: 5 bases; J trimming: 7 bases; junction bases outside the gene matches: 12. The CDR3 length is 15 residues. Germline CDR1 and CDR2: ENHRY and SYGVKD. DNA for the CDR3: TGTGCCATCAGTTCGGCGGGGGGGCCTTACAATGAGCAGTACTTC. Its translation: CAISSAGGPYNEQYF.

A word on this clonotype: A read error may be the cause here, since a much bigger clone is one base away. The chain uses TRBV20-1 and TRBJ2-7; the match to TRBD2 covers 13 bases. In germline, CDR1 is DFQATT, CDR2 SNEGSKA (reference sequence). The junction had 9 bases not matched to a gene; V was cut back by 6 bases and J by 7 bases. The CDR3 covers 14 residues. CDR3 protein: CSATSGRSYNEQYF. The CDR3 DNA reads TGCAGTGCGACTAGCGGGAGGTCCTACAATGAGCAGTACTTC.

The gene calls are TRBV29-1 and TRBJ2-7; 8 nucleotides match TRBD2. CDR1 SQVTM and CDR2 ANQGSEA come from the germline V gene. CDR3 length: 14 amino acids. J gave up 7 bases and V 8 bases, and 16 bases lay outside the gene matches. DNA for the CDR3: TGCAGCACAGAGTGGCGGGGGGCGAACAATGAGCAGTACTTC. It specifies CSTEWRGANNEQYF.

V is TRBV5-1 and J is TRBJ2-1; the match to TRBD2 covers 13 bases. V lost 4 bases, J lost 2 bases, and 6 bases stayed unmatched. CDR3 length equals 17 residues. Germline V gene lookup returns CDR1 SGHRS and CDR2 YFSETQ. CDR3 in DNA: TGCGCCAGCAGCCTGGGACTAGCGGGGCTACCCTACAATGAGCAGTTCTTC. Translating gives CASSLGLAGLPYNEQFF.

V and J are TRBV20-1 and TRBJ1-4; 10 nucleotides agree with TRBD1. After removal of 3 bases from V and 8 bases from J, the junction contained 6 bases not matched to a gene. CDR1 is DFQATT and CDR2 is SNEGSKA in the germline V gene (reference sequence). The CDR3 consists of 14 residues. The CDR3 nucleotides read TGCAGTGCTAGCCAGGGACAGGGGCCGGAAAAACTGTTTTTT. The encoded protein is CSASQGQGPEKLFF.

This clonotype has only one observation. This clone may be a read error of a much larger clone one base away. The chain couples TRBV7-2 to TRBJ2-7, with D maybe TRBD2 (6 bases). The tail of the sequence fits TRBJ2-5 better, so the J call may be wrong. The CDR3 totals 15 residues. CDR1 and CDR2 (germline): SGHTA, FQGNSA. For the CDR3, the DNA is TGTGCCAGCAGTTATAACGCGGGGTTATGGGAGACCCAGTACTTC. Its translation: CASSYNAGLWETQYF.

The chain combines TRBV12-3 or TRBV12-4 with TRBJ1-1; D is uncertain. Trimming took off 6 bases at V and 3 bases at J, with 8 bases between the two ends. CDR3 size: 12 residues. CDR3 coding DNA: TGTGCCAGCAGCCCCCTTCACACTGAAGCTTTCTTT. Its protein product is CASSPLHTEAFF.

The rearrangement joins TRBV9 to TRBJ1-1; 7 bases map to TRBD1. CDR1 SGDLS and CDR2 YYNGEE come from the germline V gene. This CDR3 spans 15 amino acids. The junction had 8 bases not matched to a gene; V was cut back by 4 bases and J by 2 bases. The CDR3 sequence is CASSQQGLPNTEAFF. The CDR3 DNA reads as TGTGCCAGCAGCCAACAGGGGCTACCCAACACTGAAGCTTTCTTT.

This chain links TRBV18 with TRBJ1-2; D is ambiguous. Trimming stripped 5 bases from V and 7 bases from J, with 20 bases between. In germline, CDR1 is KGHSH, CDR2 LQKENI. The CDR3 extends over 15 amino acids. The CDR3 DNA reads as TGTGCCAGCTCAACCTCTCCGGGCAAGTCATCTGGCTACACCTTC. It codes for CASSTSPGKSSGYTF.

Many counts were recorded for this clonotype. The V call is TRBV25-1, the J call TRBJ2-7; the match to TRBD1 covers 7 bases. The trim removed 3 bases at V and 0 bases at J, leaving 8 bases unmatched. CDR3 length: 16 amino acids. Germline assignment: CDR1 MGHDK and CDR2 SYGVNS. CDR3 coding DNA: TGTGCCAGCAGTGATCTTCCTCGGGACAGCTCCTACGAGCAGTACTTC. It translates to CASSDLPRDSSYEQYF.

V and J are TRBV5-1 and TRBJ1-1, with 11 nucleotides matching TRBD1. CDR1 is SGHRS, CDR2 YFSETQ, per germline. The CDR3 is 14 residues long. With V trimmed by 0 bases and J by 10 bases, 5 bases remained unmatched. The CDR3 loop reads CASSLEGTGGRAFF. CDR3 bases: TGCGCCAGCAGCTTGGAAGGGACAGGGGGGCGAGCTTTCTTT.

This chain uses TRBV4-2 with TRBJ2-3; tentatively, D is TRBD2 (6 bases). Looked up from germline, CDR1 is LGHNA and CDR2 is YNFKEQ. The CDR3 consists of 15 residues. V lost 2 bases and J lost 1, with 10 bases in between. In DNA form, the CDR3 reads TGTGCCAGCAGCCAAACGTCTAGCGGCACAGATACGCAGTATTTT. It specifies CASSQTSSGTDTQYF.

V is TRBV5-1 and J is TRBJ2-3; D may be TRBD1 (6 bases). Per germline, CDR1 SGHRS and CDR2 YFSETQ. The CDR3 extends over 16 amino acids. Deletions cut 3 bases from V and 0 bases from J, with 14 bases between. The CDR3 protein is CASSYGQTPSTDTQYF. The CDR3 DNA reads TGCGCCAGCAGCTACGGACAGACCCCTAGCACAGATACGCAGTATTTT.

The table lists this clonotype with a few counts. The chain carries TRBV24-1 and TRBJ2-5; the match to TRBD2 covers 9 bases. The CDR3 totals 18 residues. Germline CDR1 KGHDR, CDR2 SFDVKD. With 1 base clipped from V and 5 bases from J, the junction kept 13 bases outside the gene matches. The CDR3 DNA follows: TGTGCCACCAGTGATTTTTCCGGGACTAGCCTCTTGACGGAGACCCAGTACTTC. Its protein is CATSDFSGTSLLTETQYF.

The V and J genes are TRBV28 and TRBJ2-7, with 14 bases lining up with TRBD2. V lost 4 bases, J lost 7 bases, and 6 bases stayed unmatched. CDR3 length: 15 amino acids. Germline values: CDR1 MDHEN, CDR2 SYDVKM. CDR3 nucleotides: TGTGCCAGCAGTTCGGGACTAGCGGGAGCGCATGAGCAGTACTTC. Protein product: CASSSGLAGAHEQYF.

Notes on this clonotype: One end of the junction varies from germline; a read error may be responsible. The chain uses TRBV7-9 and TRBJ2-2; TRBD1 aligns across 8 bases. Looked up from germline, CDR1 is SEHNR and CDR2 is FQNEAQ (reference sequence). CDR3 length: 15 amino acids. In DNA form, the CDR3 reads TGTACCAGCAGCTTAGGACAGGGTGAAACCGGGGAGCTGTTTTTT. It translates to CTSSLGQGETGELFF.

This clonotype has a count of ten or more. This rearrangement joins TRBV2 to TRBJ2-7; D gene unclear. Trimming took 5 bases from V and 0 from J, leaving 8 bases between them. Germline CDR1 SNHLY, CDR2 FYNNEI. The CDR3 has 13 amino acids. CDR3 loop: CASSTSLSYEQYF. The DNA for the CDR3 is TGTGCCAGCAGTACATCTCTCTCCTACGAGCAGTACTTC.

This clonotype was observed a handful of times. This chain connects TRBV4-2 to TRBJ2-7, with D possibly matching TRBD2 (7 bases). The V gene lost 3 bases and the J gene lost 4 bases, with 16 bases spanning the gap. Per the germline V gene, CDR1 is LGHNA and CDR2 is YNFKEQ. The CDR3 is 15 residues long. Here the CDR3 DNA reads TGTGCCAGCAGCCACCGGGGGGCGGGGGATTACGAGCAGTACTTC. It encodes CASSHRGAGDYEQYF.

The rearrangement uses TRBV5-1 and TRBJ2-1; 13 bases align to TRBD2. The CDR3 loop spans 15 amino acids. Trimming at V came to 3 bases and at J to 8 bases, leaving 5 bases not matched to a gene. Germline assignment: CDR1 SGHRS and CDR2 YFSETQ. The CDR3 bases are TGCGCCAGCAGCTCTGGACTAGCGGGGGACGATGAGCAGTTCTTC. It specifies CASSSGLAGDDEQFF.

This clonotype was recorded many times. The rearrangement uses TRBV7-9 and TRBJ2-5; D remains ambiguous. The length of the CDR3 is 11 residues. Germline lookup yields CDR1 SEHNR and CDR2 FQNEAQ (reference sequence). V was trimmed by 2 bases and J by 7 bases, leaving 5 bases between them. CDR3 protein: CASSLFGTQYF. The DNA for the CDR3 is TGTGCCAGCAGCTTATTTGGGACCCAGTACTTC.

The J gene is TRBJ2-1, the V gene TRBV6-6; 9 bases agree with TRBD1. CDR1 MNHNY and CDR2 SVGAGI come from the germline V gene (reference sequence). CDR3 length equals 14 residues. V lost 7 bases, J lost 2 bases, and 3 bases stayed unmatched. The CDR3 here is CASNDRGAYNEQFF. CDR3 nucleotide sequence: TGTGCCAGCAACGACAGGGGGGCCTACAATGAGCAGTTCTTC.

This clonotype was seen only a few times. This sequence joins TRBV20-1 and TRBJ2-7, with 11 bases that match TRBD2. The junction had 6 bases not matched to a gene; V was cut back by 2 bases and J by 3 bases. This CDR3 region has 15 residues. Germline values: CDR1 DFQATT, CDR2 SNEGSKA (reference sequence). The DNA of the CDR3 is TGCAGTGCTAGACGACTAGCGGGAAAGTTCTACGAGCAGTACTTC. Amino acids: CSARRLAGKFYEQYF.

This clonotype was observed at least ten times. This chain links TRBV5-1 with TRBJ2-7, with D tentatively TRBD1 (6 bases). Deletions cut 3 bases from V and 2 bases from J, with 9 bases between. The CDR3 covers 13 residues. Per germline, CDR1 SGHRS and CDR2 YFSETQ. This CDR3 is CASSSTGAYEQYF. The CDR3 DNA reads TGCGCCAGCAGCTCGACAGGAGCCTACGAGCAGTACTTC.

The rearrangement joins TRBV2 to TRBJ1-4; unclear D gene. CDR3 length equals 15 residues. Per the germline V gene, CDR1 is SNHLY and CDR2 is FYNNEI. Deletions cut 5 bases from V and 8 bases from J, with 18 bases between. The CDR3 spells CASSFGPGQGEKLFF. For the CDR3, the DNA is TGTGCCAGCAGTTTTGGACCTGGGCAAGGAGAAAAACTGTTTTTT.

This clonotype was seen only a few times. This sequence joins TRBV7-2 and TRBJ2-7; TRBD2 aligns across 9 bases. The CDR3 runs to 17 residues. V lost 2 bases and J lost 2; bases outside the gene matches: 10. CDR1 SGHTA and CDR2 FQGNSA come from the germline V gene. DNA for the CDR3: TGTGCCAGCAGCTTACGGTCTCTGCTAGCGGGAACCTACGAGCAGTACTTC. This encodes CASSLRSLLAGTYEQYF.

This clonotype showed up just a few times. In DNA, the CDR3 is TGCAGCGTTGAAGTGGTACGAGGGAGCAATCAGCCCCAGCATTTT. Its protein product is CSVEVVRGSNQPQHF. The chain couples TRBV29-1 to TRBJ1-5; D ambiguous. In germline, CDR1 is SQVTM, CDR2 ANQGSEA. CDR3 length: 15 residues. V gave up 1 base and J gave up 1 base, with 11 bases separating them.

About this clonotype itself: An end of the junction does not agree with germline; a read error may underlie this. This chain connects TRBV12-3 or TRBV12-4 to TRBJ2-7; 8 bases are a match to TRBD1. The CDR3 totals 16 residues. The DNA for the CDR3 is TGTGCCAGCAGTTTATTAGGACAGGGAATCTCCTACGAGCGGTACTTC. Translated, it gives CASSLLGQGISYERYF.

The rearrangement uses TRBV19 and TRBJ2-2; 9 bases are a match to TRBD1. With 6 bases clipped from V and 4 bases from J, the junction kept 6 bases outside the gene matches. This CDR3 has 15 residues. Germline CDR1 reads LNHDA; CDR2 reads SQIVND (reference sequence). The chain's CDR3 is CASSQPGQGTGELFF. For the CDR3, the DNA is TGTGCCAGTAGCCAACCGGGACAGGGCACCGGGGAGCTGTTTTTT. The full variable domain, in which reference TRBV19 and TRBJ2-2 provide the parts outside the CDR3, is DGGITQSPKYLFRKEGQNVTLSCEQNLNHDAMYWYRQDPGQGLRLIYYSQIVNDFQKGDIAEGYSVSREKKESFPLTVTSAQKNPTAFYLCASSQPGQGTGELFFGEGSRLTVL.